The T cell receptor (beta chain) under discussion was sequenced for a study of blood T cell repertoires in COVID-19. Germline CDR1 reads MRHNA; CDR2 reads SNTAGT. V was pared by 2 bases and J by 4 bases, with 13 bases between. This CDR3 contains 15 residues. Under the authors' procedure: Amplification of reference gene primers was used by the study to estimate nucleated cell counts. Assay: immunoSEQ multiplex PCR; the TCRdb copy retains only in-frame clones and omits some. V and J calls and clone size are those listed in that table; D and trimming were worked out from the DNA. The sample lists about 200,000 clones, 80% seen once, with under 8% in the top ten.

This rearrangement joins TRBV6-4 to TRBJ2-3; perhaps TRBD2 as D (6 bases). The TCR sequence derives from a man in his fifties or sixties with acute or convalescent COVID-19. The specimen sequenced was peripheral blood. CDR3 protein: CASSDGGAAPDTQYF. The CDR3 nucleotides are TGTGCCAGCAGTGACGGCGGGGCGGCCCCAGATACGCAGTATTTT.